The 30 T cell receptor beta chains listed next were all sequenced from one sample in a study of T cell changes during pregnancy in multiple sclerosis. The assay was immunoSEQ multiplex PCR, and TCRdb's table has in-frame clones only and misses some. The repertoire has some 30,000 clones, roughly nine tenths of them found once; the top ten carry approximately 10%. The source was CD8+ T cells from peripheral blood mononuclear cells, collected in the third trimester of pregnancy. The source of these receptors is a female donor with multiple sclerosis, enrolled in a pregnancy study.

The CDR3 sequence: CASSLGGEAYEQYF. CDR3 sequence (DNA): TGTGCCAGCAGTTTAGGCGGAGAGGCCTACGAGCAGTACTTC. The rearrangement uses TRBV28 and TRBJ2-7; D gene uncertain. Germline CDR1 reads MDHEN; CDR2 reads SYDVKM. The CDR3 length is 14 residues. Between the trimmed V and J ends, which lost 2 bases and 2 bases, there was a span of 10 bases.

This chain uses TRBV2 with TRBJ2-3, with 10 bases fitting TRBD2. This CDR3 comprises 16 residues. The germline gives CDR1 SNHLY, CDR2 FYNNEI. Unmatched junction bases numbered 7, after V lost 4 bases and J lost 3 bases. The CDR3 nucleotides are TGTGCCAGCAGTGGGGCTAGCGGGAGTGATACAGATACGCAGTATTTT. The encoded protein is CASSGASGSDTDTQYF.

The chain carries TRBV13 and TRBJ1-2; no clear D gene. This CDR3 spans 15 amino acids. The V end lost 0 bases, the J end lost 4 bases, and 12 bases lay between the germline ends. The germline V gene has CDR1 PRHDT and CDR2 FYEKMQ (reference sequence). This CDR3 is CASSLGLEGPYGYTF. Written as DNA, the CDR3 is TGTGCCAGCAGCTTAGGCCTAGAGGGTCCCTATGGCTACACCTTC.

This chain uses TRBV5-6 with TRBJ1-1, with D possibly matching TRBD1 (5 bases). V lost 0 bases to trimming and J lost 5 bases, with 14 bases between them. Germline CDR1 and CDR2: SGHDT and YYEEEE. This CDR3 has 15 amino acids. The CDR3 loop reads CASSLGGREGTEAFF. CDR3 bases: TGTGCCAGCAGCTTGGGTGGCAGGGAAGGGACTGAAGCTTTCTTT.

V is TRBV7-8 and J is TRBJ1-1, with a weak D call TRBD1 (5 bases). The V and J ends lost 5 bases and 6 bases respectively, with 16 bases between them. The CDR3 loop spans 14 amino acids. Germline V gene data show CDR1 as SGHVS and CDR2 as FQNEAQ. The DNA of the CDR3 is TGTGCCAGCAGCACTTCCCGACAGTCGCCTGAAGCTTTCTTT. This encodes CASSTSRQSPEAFF.

Worth noting for this clone: The same CDR3 can be traced to other DNA sequences in this sample. V usage is TRBV27 and J usage is TRBJ1-5; D is unresolved. CDR3 length equals 15 residues. V shed 0 bases and J shed 0 bases, with 6 bases lying between them. CDR1 MNHEY and CDR2 SMNVEV come from the germline V gene (reference sequence). This chain's CDR3 is CASSLSSYSNQPQHF. CDR3 sequence (DNA): TGTGCCAGCAGTTTATCGTCCTATAGCAATCAGCCCCAGCATTTT.

V usage is TRBV4-1 and J usage is TRBJ2-7, with D perhaps TRBD1 (6 bases). The length of the CDR3 is 15 residues. V lost 3 bases, J lost 5 bases, and 17 bases lay in between. Germline V gene sequence: CDR1 MGHRA, CDR2 YSYEKL. The CDR3 spells CASSQTDRPLNEQYF. The CDR3 DNA follows: TGCGCCAGCAGCCAGACGGACAGACCCCTAAACGAGCAGTACTTC.

The chain recombines TRBV6-5 with TRBJ1-1, with D possibly being TRBD1 (6 bases). The CDR3 sequence is 11 residues long. V lost 8 bases to trimming and J lost 3 bases, with 7 bases between them. The V gene's germline CDR1 is MNHEY and CDR2 SVGAGI. The chain's CDR3 is CASQGHTEAFF. The CDR3 DNA reads as TGTGCCAGCCAGGGGCACACTGAAGCTTTCTTT.

The chain joins TRBV27 to TRBJ2-7; TRBD2 matches 11 bases. The CDR3 is 15 residues long. The V and J ends lost 8 bases and 3 bases, in that order; junction bases with no gene match: 9. Germline-derived CDR1 and CDR2 are MNHEY and SMNVEV (reference sequence). The CDR3: CASGIAGGYDYEQYF. The CDR3 bases are TGTGCCAGCGGTATAGCGGGAGGGTATGACTACGAGCAGTACTTC.

This clone was seen once. V is TRBV28 and J is TRBJ2-1; D possibly corresponds to TRBD2 (6 bases). V was clipped by 3 bases and J by 8 bases, with 20 bases between them. The CDR3 spans 16 residues. Germline-derived CDR1 and CDR2 are MDHEN and SYDVKM. DNA of the CDR3: TGTGCCAGCAGTTTCCAAACGGGAGCCCCTCTGGATGAGCAGTTCTTC. This gives the protein CASSFQTGAPLDEQFF.

This chain uses TRBV4-1 with TRBJ1-5; no firm D call. Between the trimmed V and J ends, which lost 0 bases and 5 bases, there was a span of 11 bases. The CDR3 sequence is 15 residues long. Germline lookup yields CDR1 MGHRA and CDR2 YSYEKL. As DNA, the CDR3 is TGCGCCAGCAGCCAAGATGGAGGTTCCGATCAGCCCCAGCATTTT. Protein sequence: CASSQDGGSDQPQHF.

The chain's CDR3 is CASSYSSLSGEYF. The CDR3 DNA sequence: TGTGCCAGCAGTTACTCGAGCCTGTCGGGGGAGTACTTC. The chain is built from TRBV6-5 and TRBJ2-7; the D gene is possibly TRBD2 (6 bases). CDR1 is MNHEY and CDR2 is SVGAGI in the germline V gene. CDR3 length: 13 amino acids. V was cut by 0 bases and J by 11 bases, with 14 bases left in between.

The chain carries TRBV13 and TRBJ2-3; D possibly corresponds to TRBD2 (5 bases). There are 14 residues in the CDR3. The V and J ends lost 5 bases and 0 bases respectively, with 9 bases between them. Per the germline V gene, CDR1 is PRHDT and CDR2 is FYEKMQ (reference sequence). DNA for the CDR3: TGTGCCAGCAGCGCGGGCGGGAGCACAGATACGCAGTATTTT. This translates into CASSAGGSTDTQYF.

This chain joins TRBV7-6 and TRBJ1-5; 9 positions agree with TRBD1. J gave up 7 bases and V 3 bases, and 4 bases lay outside the gene matches. This CDR3 comprises 14 residues. Germline values: CDR1 SGHVS, CDR2 FNYEAQ. CDR3 in amino acids: CASSLDRGRQPQHF. The CDR3 coding sequence is TGTGCCAGCAGCTTGGACAGGGGACGGCAGCCCCAGCATTTT.

This sequence joins TRBV2 and TRBJ2-3, with D uncertain. The CDR3 has 14 amino acids. The V gene lost 4 bases and the J gene lost 0 bases, with 8 bases spanning the gap. Germline values: CDR1 SNHLY, CDR2 FYNNEI. CDR3 DNA: TGTGCCAGCAGTGTTGGTACTAGCACAGATACGCAGTATTTT. Its translation: CASSVGTSTDTQYF.

The rearrangement joins TRBV7-2 to TRBJ2-6, with a weak D call TRBD2 (6 bases). Trimming cost V 5 bases and J 1 base, with 9 bases left between them. Germline CDR1 reads SGHTA; CDR2 reads FQGNSA. This CDR3 is 15 amino acids long. The CDR3 sequence: CASSVGTSGANVLTF. CDR3 nucleotide sequence: TGTGCCAGCAGCGTCGGGACTTCTGGGGCCAACGTCCTGACTTTC.

J is TRBJ2-1 and V is TRBV4-1, with 13 bases lining up with TRBD2. This CDR3 has 17 amino acids. The trim removed 4 bases at V and 4 bases at J, leaving 7 bases unmatched. CDR1 is MGHRA, CDR2 YSYEKL, per germline. This chain's CDR3 is CASSLRTSGSNYNEQFF. The CDR3 DNA is TGCGCCAGCAGCCTACGGACTAGCGGGAGTAATTACAATGAGCAGTTCTTC.

This clone turned up a few times. V usage is TRBV2 and J usage is TRBJ2-7; possibly TRBD1 for D (6 bases). Trimming removed 4 bases from V and 3 bases from J, with 10 bases in between. The CDR3 has 13 residues. Germline loops: CDR1 SNHLY, CDR2 FYNNEI. The CDR3 region is CASSVNRDYEQYF. In DNA, the CDR3 is TGTGCCAGCAGTGTCAACAGGGACTACGAGCAGTACTTC.

The chain carries TRBV5-6 and TRBJ2-7; perhaps TRBD2 as D (6 bases). This CDR3 has 12 amino acids. The V end was cut by 3 bases, the J end by 5 bases, with 9 bases between. Germline loops: CDR1 SGHDT, CDR2 YYEEEE. CDR3 bases: TGTGCCAGCAGCTCCGGCGGGAACGAGCAGTACTTC. Its protein product is CASSSGGNEQYF.

V is TRBV27 and J is TRBJ2-4, with 14 bases identical to TRBD2. V lost 5 bases, J lost 8 bases, and 5 bases stayed unmatched. This CDR3 spans 15 amino acids. The germline V gene encodes CDR1 MNHEY and CDR2 SMNVEV (reference sequence). The CDR3 here is CASSVLGLAGDIQYF. CDR3 in DNA: TGTGCCAGCAGTGTGCTGGGACTAGCGGGAGACATTCAGTACTTC.

The gene calls are TRBV27 and TRBJ1-5; tentatively, D is TRBD1 (6 bases). The CDR3 extends over 14 amino acids. Trimming pared 5 bases from V and 3 bases from J, leaving 11 bases between. Germline-derived CDR1 and CDR2 are MNHEY and SMNVEV (reference sequence). In DNA, the CDR3 is TGTGCCAGCAGTCACCGGGACACCAATCAGCCCCAGCATTTT. This sequence encodes CASSHRDTNQPQHF.

This chain uses TRBV5-5 with TRBJ1-5; 8 nucleotides align to TRBD1. The CDR3 runs to 15 residues. With 0 bases clipped from V and 6 bases from J, the junction kept 5 bases outside the gene matches. CDR1 SGHKS and CDR2 YYEKEE come from the germline V gene (reference sequence). The CDR3 spells CASSLGTGYGQPQHF. CDR3 nucleotides: TGTGCCAGCAGCTTGGGGACAGGGTATGGTCAGCCCCAGCATTTT.

This sequence joins TRBV5-1 and TRBJ1-3; possibly TRBD1 for D (5 bases). Germline CDR1 SGHRS, CDR2 YFSETQ. The CDR3 extends over 16 amino acids. V dropped 1 base and J dropped 0 bases, with 11 bases sitting between them. The CDR3 coding sequence is TGCGCCAGCAGCTTGTCAGGGTCCACCTCTGGAAACACCATATATTTT. Translating it yields CASSLSGSTSGNTIYF.

The chain has TRBV28 and TRBJ2-1; TRBD2 is a possible D gene (7 bases). This CDR3 has 16 amino acids. V was clipped by 2 bases and J by 2 bases, with 13 bases between them. Germline V gene lookup returns CDR1 MDHEN and CDR2 SYDVKM. Here the CDR3 reads CASSLTGRVPYNEQFF. Here the CDR3 DNA reads TGTGCCAGCAGTTTAACAGGGAGGGTACCCTACAATGAGCAGTTCTTC. The full variable domain, in which reference TRBV28 and TRBJ2-1 provide the parts outside the CDR3, is DVKVTQSSRYLVKRTGEKVFLECVQDMDHENMFWYRQDPGLGLRLIYFSYDVKMKEKGDIPEGYSVSREKKERFSLILESASTNQTSMYLCASSLTGRVPYNEQFFGPGTRLTVL.

V gene TRBV6-1 combines with J gene TRBJ1-2; weak D call: TRBD1 (5 bases). The CDR3 consists of 13 residues. Germline-derived CDR1 and CDR2 are MNHNS and SASEGT. V was pared by 10 bases and J by 3 bases, with 15 bases between. CDR3: CATGGDRDYGYTF. In nucleotides, the CDR3 is TGTGCCACCGGGGGGGATCGGGACTATGGCTACACCTTC.

This clone was seen a few times. The chain combines TRBV6-1 with TRBJ2-3; D perhaps matches TRBD1 (6 bases). Germline values: CDR1 MNHNS, CDR2 SASEGT. The CDR3 sequence is 16 residues long. V dropped 2 bases and J dropped 4 bases, with 16 bases sitting between them. CDR3 sequence (DNA): TGTGCCAGCAGTGAATACGGGACAAACGCCGCAGATACGCAGTATTTT. Its protein product is CASSEYGTNAADTQYF.

The sample holds one count of this clone. The genes are TRBV5-6 and TRBJ2-1, with 7 bases lining up with TRBD2. The germline V gene has CDR1 SGHDT and CDR2 YYEEEE. Trimming took 3 bases from V and 10 from J; bases not matched to a gene: 4. This CDR3 spans 12 amino acids. The CDR3 DNA reads as TGTGCCAGCAGCTCGGGGGGAGCGGAGCAGTTCTTC. Translation: CASSSGGAEQFF. The full variable domain, in which reference TRBV5-6 and TRBJ2-1 provide the parts outside the CDR3, is DAGVTQSPTHLIKTRGQQVTLRCSPKSGHDTVSWYQQALGQGPQFIFQYYEEEERQRGNFPDRFSGHQFPNYSSELNVNALLLGDSALYLCASSSGGAEQFFGPGTRLTVL.

The chain employs TRBV7-9 and TRBJ2-1; a possible D gene is TRBD1 (5 bases). Per germline, CDR1 SEHNR and CDR2 FQNEAQ (reference sequence). The CDR3 covers 15 residues. CDR3 in amino acids: CAAQGPYSSYNEQFF. CDR3 DNA sequence: TGTGCAGCTCAGGGCCCCTACAGCTCCTACAATGAGCAGTTCTTC.

This chain uses TRBV5-1 with TRBJ1-3; 7 bases align to TRBD1. Trimming at V came to 1 base and at J to 2 bases, leaving 12 bases not matched to a gene. The CDR3 spans 18 residues. Per the germline V gene, CDR1 is SGHRS and CDR2 is YFSETQ. The CDR3 spells CASSLTPRDRGAGNTIYF. As DNA, the CDR3 is TGCGCCAGCAGCTTGACGCCTCGGGACAGAGGGGCTGGAAACACCATATATTTT.

The chain is built from TRBV29-1 and TRBJ1-2; D not resolved. Trimming left V 3 bases short and J 5 bases short, with 22 bases between. This CDR3 region has 16 residues. Germline lookup yields CDR1 SQVTM and CDR2 ANQGSEA. The CDR3 DNA sequence: TGCAGCGTTGAGGGTCAGCAACCAAGCGGGAGATATGGCTACACCTTC. It yields the protein CSVEGQQPSGRYGYTF.